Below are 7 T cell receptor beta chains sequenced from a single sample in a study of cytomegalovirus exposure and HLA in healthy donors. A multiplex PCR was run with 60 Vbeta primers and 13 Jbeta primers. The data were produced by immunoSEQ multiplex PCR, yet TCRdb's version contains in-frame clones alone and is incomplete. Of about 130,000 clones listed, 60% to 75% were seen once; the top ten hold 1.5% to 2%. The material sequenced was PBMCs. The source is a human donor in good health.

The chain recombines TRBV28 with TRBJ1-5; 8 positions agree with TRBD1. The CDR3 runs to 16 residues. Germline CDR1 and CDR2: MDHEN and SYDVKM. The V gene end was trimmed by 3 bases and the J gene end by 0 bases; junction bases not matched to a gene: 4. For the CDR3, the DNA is TGTGCCAGCAGTTTCGTGGGACAGGTTAGCAATCAGCCCCAGCATTTT. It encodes CASSFVGQVSNQPQHF.

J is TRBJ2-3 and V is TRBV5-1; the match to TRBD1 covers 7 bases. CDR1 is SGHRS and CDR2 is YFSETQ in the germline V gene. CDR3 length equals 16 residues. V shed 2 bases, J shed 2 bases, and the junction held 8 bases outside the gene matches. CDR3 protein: CASSLDIGQVTDTQYF. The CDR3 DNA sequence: TGCGCCAGCAGCTTAGATATCGGACAGGTCACAGATACGCAGTATTTT.

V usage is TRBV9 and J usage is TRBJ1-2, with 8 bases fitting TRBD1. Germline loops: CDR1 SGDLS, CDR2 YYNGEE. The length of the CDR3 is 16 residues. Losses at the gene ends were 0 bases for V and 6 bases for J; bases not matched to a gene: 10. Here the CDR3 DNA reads TGTGCCAGCAGCGTAGCTACAGGGACAGGTAGTGATGGCTACACCTTC. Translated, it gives CASSVATGTGSDGYTF.

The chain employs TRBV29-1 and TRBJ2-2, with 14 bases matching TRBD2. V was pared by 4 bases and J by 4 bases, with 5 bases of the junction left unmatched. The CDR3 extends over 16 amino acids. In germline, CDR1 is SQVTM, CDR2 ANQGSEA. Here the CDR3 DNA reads TGCAGCGTTGTGGGTGGACTAGCGGGAGGCACCGGGGAGCTGTTTTTT. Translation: CSVVGGLAGGTGELFF.

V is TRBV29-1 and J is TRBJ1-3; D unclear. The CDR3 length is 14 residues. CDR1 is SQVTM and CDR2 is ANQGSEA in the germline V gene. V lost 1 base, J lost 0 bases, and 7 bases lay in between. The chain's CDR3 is CSVEGGISGNTIYF. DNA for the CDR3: TGCAGCGTTGAAGGCGGGATCTCTGGAAACACCATATATTTT.

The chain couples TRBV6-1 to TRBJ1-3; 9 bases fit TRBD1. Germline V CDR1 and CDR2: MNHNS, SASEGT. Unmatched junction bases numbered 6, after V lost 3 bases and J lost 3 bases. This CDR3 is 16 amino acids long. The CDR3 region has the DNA TGTGCCAGCAGTGAGACAGGGGGATCTAGTGGAAACACCATATATTTT. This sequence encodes CASSETGGSSGNTIYF.

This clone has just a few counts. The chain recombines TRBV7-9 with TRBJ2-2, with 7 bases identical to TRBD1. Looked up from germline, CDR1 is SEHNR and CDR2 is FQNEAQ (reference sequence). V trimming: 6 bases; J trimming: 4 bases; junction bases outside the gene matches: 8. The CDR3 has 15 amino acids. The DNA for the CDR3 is TGTGCCAGCAGACCGCCGGGACAGACCACCGGGGAGCTGTTTTTT. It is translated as CASRPPGQTTGELFF.